The clone carrying this TCR beta chain appeared a single time. Its antigen is currently unknown. The germline gives CDR1 SGHVS, CDR2 FNYEAQ. Trimming took 1 base from V and 3 from J, leaving 10 bases between them. The CDR3 is made up of 15 amino acids. Clones were sequenced by immunoSEQ multiplex PCR, and TCRdb holds only the in-frame ones, with some missing. The table includes more than 100,000 clones, roughly 90% detected once. This sample stems from a study of T cell responses to AZD1222 COVID-19 vaccine. General study points: The donor cohort was predominantly white British with a female majority, and clonal diversity may have been underestimated. Mapped onto spike, vaccine-associated CD4 TCRs spanned it and were dominant at 160-218 and 743-854.

Sequencing was performed on peripheral blood, taken on day 0 of AZD1222 vaccination. J is TRBJ1-5 and V is TRBV7-6; D is possibly TRBD1 (5 bases). The TCR originated in an adult in good health. The chain's CDR3 is CASSLGGTVNQPQHF. DNA of the CDR3: TGTGCCAGCAGCTTAGGAGGGACGGTCAATCAGCCCCAGCATTTT.